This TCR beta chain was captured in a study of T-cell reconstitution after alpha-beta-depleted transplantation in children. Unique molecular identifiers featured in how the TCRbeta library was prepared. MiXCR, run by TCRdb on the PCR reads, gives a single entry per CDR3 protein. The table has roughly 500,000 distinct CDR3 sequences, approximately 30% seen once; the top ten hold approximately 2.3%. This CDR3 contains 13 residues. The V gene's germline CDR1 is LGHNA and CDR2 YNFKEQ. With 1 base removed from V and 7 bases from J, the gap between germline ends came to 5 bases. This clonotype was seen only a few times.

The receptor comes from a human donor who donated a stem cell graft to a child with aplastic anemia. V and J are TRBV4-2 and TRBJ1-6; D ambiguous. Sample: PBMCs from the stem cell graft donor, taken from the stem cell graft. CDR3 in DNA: TGTGCCAGCAGCCAAGTTCTCAATTCACCCCTCCACTTT. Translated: CASSQVLNSPLHF.